What follows are 9 T cell receptor beta chains derived from one specimen sequenced in a study of blood T cell repertoires in COVID-19. Measured with immunoSEQ multiplex PCR; TCRdb has only the in-frame clones, and not every one. The sample shows roughly 140,000 clones, around 90% of them seen only once. Sequencing input: peripheral blood. The receptors stem from a man between 65 and 80 years old with acute or convalescent COVID-19.

This clone was detected only a few times. The genes are TRBV2 and TRBJ1-4, with TRBD1 matching over 10 bases. The V segment lost 7 bases and the J segment 7 bases; nucleotides outside the gene matches: 9. This CDR3 has 15 amino acids. Germline CDR1 reads SNHLY; CDR2 reads FYNNEI. CDR3 loop: CASKYSGTGAEKLFF. The CDR3 coding sequence is TGTGCCAGCAAGTATAGTGGGACAGGGGCTGAAAAACTGTTTTTT.

This sequence joins TRBV28 and TRBJ2-1; D might be TRBD1 (5 bases). Germline loops: CDR1 MDHEN, CDR2 SYDVKM. Deletions cut 2 bases from V and 9 bases from J, with 11 bases between. This CDR3 is 13 amino acids long. CDR3 region: CASSLARVGEQFF. The CDR3 DNA reads as TGTGCCAGCAGTTTAGCCAGGGTAGGTGAGCAGTTCTTC.

This clone was counted a single time. V gene TRBV7-2 combines with J gene TRBJ2-1; D remains ambiguous. Trimming cost V 1 base and J 0 bases, with 10 bases left between them. The CDR3 runs to 16 residues. The germline CDR1 and CDR2 sequences are SGHTA and FQGNSA. CDR3 DNA: TGTGCCAGCAGCTTAGAAATAGCCAGCTCCTACAATGAGCAGTTCTTC. Translating it yields CASSLEIASSYNEQFF.

The chain recombines TRBV20-1 with TRBJ2-7; 8 bases match TRBD2. Unmatched junction bases numbered 1, after V lost 3 bases and J lost 6 bases. CDR1 and CDR2 (germline): DFQATT, SNEGSKA (reference sequence). CDR3 length: 11 residues. The CDR3 sequence is CSASGGVEQYF. DNA of the CDR3: TGCAGTGCTAGCGGGGGGGTCGAGCAGTACTTC.

The chain has TRBV5-6 and TRBJ1-3; no definite D call. Germline loops: CDR1 SGHDT, CDR2 YYEEEE. This CDR3 comprises 15 residues. The ends were cut back, 4 bases at V and 0 bases at J, with 11 bases in the middle. The CDR3 spells CASSVDLYSGNTIYF. The CDR3 DNA reads as TGTGCCAGCAGCGTGGACCTCTACTCTGGAAACACCATATATTTT.

The V gene is TRBV6-5, the J gene TRBJ2-1, with a tentative D call TRBD1 (5 bases). V lost 7 bases, J lost 2 bases, and 12 bases lay in between. CDR1 and CDR2 (germline): MNHEY, SVGAGI. The CDR3 consists of 14 residues. The CDR3 region is CASIFQGTYNEQFF. The CDR3 nucleotides read TGTGCCAGCATATTCCAGGGCACCTACAATGAGCAGTTCTTC.

The chain combines TRBV29-1 with TRBJ2-7, with 10 bases aligning to TRBD1. Per germline, CDR1 SQVTM and CDR2 ANQGSEA. After removal of 7 bases from V and 5 bases from J, the junction contained 5 bases not matched to a gene. The CDR3 is 12 amino acids. The CDR3 loop is CSADRGHDEQYF. The CDR3 DNA sequence: TGCAGCGCTGACAGGGGGCACGACGAGCAGTACTTC.

The chain couples TRBV7-3 to TRBJ2-1, with D perhaps TRBD2 (5 bases). This CDR3 is 15 amino acids long. V lost 5 bases to trimming and J lost 6 bases, with 17 bases between them. Germline values: CDR1 SGHTA, CDR2 FQGTGA. The CDR3 DNA reads TGTGCCAGCAGCCGAGACTACCTCAGTGGCAATGAGCAGTTCTTC. This gives the protein CASSRDYLSGNEQFF.

The genes are TRBV27 and TRBJ1-2; a weak D match, TRBD1 (5 bases). The CDR3 totals 13 residues. Germline-derived CDR1 and CDR2 are MNHEY and SMNVEV (reference sequence). The V end lost 7 bases, the J end lost 4 bases, and 13 bases lay between the germline ends. Here the CDR3 reads CASKRGPVYGYTF. The CDR3 region has the DNA TGTGCCAGCAAGCGGGGCCCCGTCTATGGCTACACCTTC.